Listed below are T cell receptor beta chains from one sample, sequenced in a study of T cell responses to AZD1222 COVID-19 vaccine. TCRdb's copy holds only in-frame clones and misses some; the assay was immunoSEQ multiplex PCR. The sample has roughly 120,000 clones, 92% seen once. The sample here was peripheral blood, taken 28 days after the second AZD1222 dose. These receptors came from an adult who received the AZD1222 COVID-19 vaccine. Both conserved end residues are part of each CDR3. The D gene is left open where the match is weak. A row's size may be missing; if present it is once, few, many or a size class.

TRBV6-5	-	TRBJ2-7	TRBD2	CASSSYLAGGRYEQYF	TGTGCCAGCAGTTCCTATCTAGCGGGAGGGAGATACGAGCAGTACTTC
TRBV5-5	-	TRBJ2-6	-	CASSLEGAGANVLTF	TGTGCCAGCAGTCTGGAGGGGGCTGGGGCCAACGTCCTGACTTTC
TRBV2	-	TRBJ1-1	-	CAVQRDINTEAFF	TGTGCCGTGCAGCGGGACATAAACACTGAAGCTTTCTTT
TRBV6-6	once	TRBJ2-7	-	CASSYYSTYPEQYF	TGTGCCAGCAGTTACTATAGCACTTATCCCGAGCAGTACTTC
TRBV28	-	TRBJ1-5	-	CASSLGGRVNQPQHF	TGTGCCAGCAGTTTGGGGGGGCGAGTCAATCAGCCCCAGCATTTT
TRBV25-1	-	TRBJ1-1	-	CASGETGNEAFF	TGTGCCAGCGGAGAAACAGGAAATGAAGCTTTCTTT
TRBV18	-	TRBJ2-2	-	CASSPQGNTGELFF	TGTGCCAGCTCTCCTCAGGGAAACACCGGGGAGCTGTTTTTT
TRBV18	-	TRBJ2-1	-	CASSPPAGPYDNEQFF	TGTGCCAGCTCACCACCGGCAGGGCCCTACGACAATGAGCAGTTCTTC
TRBV19	once	TRBJ2-1	-	CASTPEQLGDEQFF	TGTGCCAGTACCCCGGAACAACTCGGGGATGAGCAGTTCTTC
TRBV7-9	once	TRBJ2-2	TRBD1	CASSAKWTGKEANTGELFF	TGTGCCAGCAGCGCGAAGTGGACAGGGAAAGAGGCGAACACCGGGGAGCTGTTTTTT
TRBV5-8	-	TRBJ1-3	-	CASSSIEVDTIYF	TGTGCCAGCAGCTCTATCGAGGTGGACACCATATATTTT
TRBV15	-	TRBJ1-3	-	CATSTRSGNTIYF	TGTGCCACCAGCACCAGGTCCGGAAACACCATATATTTT
TRBV10-3	-	TRBJ2-1	TRBD2	CAISGTSGLSYNEQFF	TGTGCCATCAGTGGAACTAGCGGGCTTTCCTACAATGAGCAGTTCTTC
TRBV3-1/TRBV3-2	once	TRBJ1-4	-	CASSQEGPGWQGGRKLFF	TGTGCCAGCAGCCAAGAAGGCCCCGGGTGGCAGGGCGGGCGAAAACTGTTTTTT
TRBV2	-	TRBJ2-5	TRBD2	CANSNPSGGDRETQYF	TGTGCCAACAGCAACCCTTCCGGGGGGGACCGAGAGACCCAGTACTTC
TRBV7-2	-	TRBJ1-3	-	CASSLDSGNTIYF	TGTGCCAGCAGCTTAGACTCTGGAAACACCATATATTTT
TRBV30	-	TRBJ1-2	-	CAWDLNYGYTF	TGTGCCTGGGACCTCAACTATGGCTACACCTTC
TRBV7-9	-	TRBJ2-3	-	CASSLPSGGTQYF	TGTGCCAGCAGCTTACCCTCCGGGGGTACGCAGTATTTT
TRBV30	-	TRBJ2-2	-	CAWSDVGTGELFF	TGTGCCTGGAGTGATGTGGGGACCGGGGAGCTGTTTTTT
TRBV28	-	TRBJ2-1	TRBD2	CASSLERGISYNEQFF	TGTGCCAGCAGTTTGGAGCGGGGGATTTCCTACAATGAGCAGTTCTTC
TRBV5-8	-	TRBJ2-1	-	CASSLIGAKLNEQFF	TGTGCCAGCAGCTTGATCGGGGCCAAACTTAATGAGCAGTTCTTC
TRBV9	-	TRBJ1-6	-	CASSVGSMRNSPLHF	TGTGCCAGCAGCGTAGGTTCCATGAGAAATTCACCCCTCCACTTT
TRBV12-3/TRBV12-4	-	TRBJ2-1	-	CASSLGGQREQFF	TGTGCCAGCAGTTTAGGAGGGCAGCGTGAGCAGTTCTTC
TRBV7-9	-	TRBJ2-2	-	CASSLSTSQVGELFF	TGTGCCAGCAGTTTAAGCACTAGTCAGGTCGGGGAGCTGTTTTTT
TRBV14	-	TRBJ1-2	-	CASSQRGGYTF	TGTGCCAGCAGCCAGCGGGGCGGCTACACCTTC
TRBV28	-	TRBJ2-7	-	CASSSGLLSYEQYF	TGTGCCAGCAGTTCGGGACTCCTATCCTACGAGCAGTACTTC
TRBV4-2	-	TRBJ1-6	-	CASSPKDGGRSHSPLHF	TGTGCCAGCAGCCCAAAGGACGGGGGGAGATCTCATTCACCCCTCCACTTT
TRBV20-1	few	TRBJ1-2	-	CSASTGRNYGYTF	TGCAGTGCTAGTACGGGCAGGAACTATGGCTACACCTTC
TRBV3-1/TRBV3-2	-	TRBJ2-2	-	CASRPGYGELFF	TGTGCCAGCAGGCCCGGATACGGGGAGCTGTTTTTT
TRBV30	-	TRBJ2-7	-	CAWSVGGSSYEQYF	TGTGCCTGGAGTGTTGGGGGGTCCTCCTACGAGCAGTACTTC
TRBV4-2	-	TRBJ2-2	TRBD2	CASSQIAGGSGELFF	TGTGCCAGCAGCCAAATAGCGGGTGGGTCCGGGGAGCTGTTTTTT
TRBV28	-	TRBJ1-6	-	CASSLWRPGHNSPLHF	TGTGCCAGCAGTTTATGGCGTCCGGGACATAATTCACCCCTCCACTTT
TRBV5-1	-	TRBJ1-5	-	CASSLGAGGNQPQHF	TGCGCCAGCAGCTTGGGGGCTGGTGGCAATCAGCCCCAGCATTTT
TRBV12-3/TRBV12-4	-	TRBJ2-5	-	CASSFSGKETQYF	TGTGCCAGCAGTTTCTCAGGGAAAGAGACCCAGTACTTC
TRBV7-3	-	TRBJ1-1	-	CASSTQMNTEAFF	TGTGCCAGCAGTACCCAGATGAACACTGAAGCTTTCTTT
TRBV3-1/TRBV3-2	-	TRBJ1-1	-	CASSQGLRTEAFF	TGTGCCAGCAGCCAGGGTTTAAGAACTGAAGCTTTCTTT
TRBV5-1	-	TRBJ2-2	TRBD2	CASSPVAGVLTGELFF	TGCGCCAGCAGCCCCGTAGCGGGAGTTTTAACCGGGGAGCTGTTTTTT
TRBV30	few	TRBJ2-5	-	CAWSLGGGQETQYF	TGTGCCTGGAGTTTAGGGGGGGGGCAAGAGACCCAGTACTTC
TRBV30	-	TRBJ1-4	-	CAWSLGAGEKLFF	TGTGCCTGGAGTCTGGGGGCGGGAGAAAAACTGTTTTTT
TRBV19	-	TRBJ1-2	-	CASSIGTQQGYTF	TGTGCCAGTAGTATCGGGACACAACAGGGCTACACCTTC
TRBV7-9	-	TRBJ2-5	TRBD1	CASSFQTGGLETQYF	TGTGCCAGCAGCTTCCAGACAGGGGGCCTGGAGACCCAGTACTTC